Following are 2 T cell receptor beta chains from one sample sequenced in a study of blood T cells in healthy people across ages (dated by TCRdb to the mid-2010s). The library was built by means of 5' RACE. Sequenced on an Illumina HiSeq 2500. A second about 7 to 11 cycle PCR used a sample-barcoded 5' primer and a J-beta primer mix. Clones were called with MiXCR by TCRdb after fastp trimmed the public reads at Q25, and only in-frame beta chains were retained. Identical CDR3 protein sequences are pooled into one entry, listed with their most common genes and DNA. This sample is represented by about 750,000 distinct CDR3 sequences; 53% of them were singletons. The ten largest clonotypes hold approximately 41% of the sample. The sample taken for sequencing was blood. The receptors were sampled from a man aged 80 or over in good health.

This chain joins TRBV12-3 or TRBV12-4 and TRBJ1-2; D is possibly TRBD1 (6 bases). Trimming left V 2 bases short and J 6 bases short, with 19 bases between. This CDR3 region has 16 residues. In DNA, the CDR3 is TGTGCCAGCAGTTTAAAGTTGACCCACAGGGCAAATGGCTACACCTTC. Residues: CASSLKLTHRANGYTF.

This chain uses TRBV18 with TRBJ2-6; D is ambiguous. The germline V gene encodes CDR1 KGHSH and CDR2 LQKENI. This CDR3 is 18 amino acids long. With 4 bases removed from V and 0 bases from J, the gap between germline ends came to 16 bases. The DNA of the CDR3 is TGTGCCAGCTCACTCCGCCTACTCCAAAGCTCTGGGGCCAACGTCCTGACTTTC. Protein product: CASSLRLLQSSGANVLTF. Based on the CDR3 plus reference TRBV18 and TRBJ2-6, the full variable domain is NAGVMQNPRHLVRRRGQEARLRCSPMKGHSHVYWYRQLPEEGLKFMVYLQKENIIDESGMPKERFSAEFPKEGPSILRIQQVVRGDSAAYFCASSLRLLQSSGANVLTFGAGSRLTVL.